What follows are 31 T cell receptor beta chains derived from one specimen sequenced in a study of blood T cell repertoires in COVID-19. Assay: immunoSEQ multiplex PCR; the TCRdb copy retains only in-frame clones and omits some. Seen here are some 140,000 clones, 88% observed once, and the top ten hold roughly 2.2%. Sample: peripheral blood. The receptors originated from a man aged 70 or older with active COVID-19.

The rearrangement joins TRBV24-1 to TRBJ1-2, with TRBD1 identical over 7 bases. This CDR3 is 12 amino acids long. Losses at the gene ends were 6 bases for V and 6 bases for J; bases not matched to a gene: 3. Per the germline V gene, CDR1 is KGHDR and CDR2 is SFDVKD. This CDR3 is CATSWDSNGYTF. Here the CDR3 DNA reads TGTGCCACCAGTTGGGACAGTAATGGCTACACCTTC.

The chain's CDR3 is CASSFTATGTSANIGELFF. CDR3 in DNA: TGTGCCAGCAGCTTCACCGCCACCGGGACTTCTGCGAATATCGGGGAGCTGTTTTTT. The chain has TRBV11-2 and TRBJ2-2; D perhaps matches TRBD2 (6 bases). The V end lost 3 bases, the J end lost 7 bases, and 27 bases lay between the germline ends. Germline V gives CDR1 SGHAT, CDR2 FQNNGV. This CDR3 comprises 19 residues.

The CDR3 sequence is CASSSQTAPTDTQYF. CDR3 DNA: TGTGCCAGCTCATCTCAGACTGCCCCCACAGATACGCAGTATTTT. V usage is TRBV18 and J usage is TRBJ2-3; no clear D. V was shortened by 5 bases and J by 2 bases, with 14 bases between the two germline ends. The CDR3 has 15 residues. CDR1 and CDR2 (germline): KGHSH, LQKENI.

The rearrangement joins TRBV7-7 to TRBJ2-2; TRBD2 aligns across 8 bases. The V gene end was trimmed by 3 bases and the J gene end by 7 bases; junction bases not matched to a gene: 7. This CDR3 spans 15 amino acids. CDR1 is SSHAT and CDR2 is FNYEAQ in the germline V gene (reference sequence). The CDR3 region has the DNA TGTGCCAGCAGCTTCCTTAGCGGGATGGGCGGGGAGCTGTTTTTT. It translates to CASSFLSGMGGELFF.

This CDR3 is CASSPTEGRSGGYNEQFF. CDR3 nucleotides: TGCGCCAGCAGCCCAACAGAAGGGAGGAGCGGGGGTTACAATGAGCAGTTCTTC. The rearrangement links TRBV5-1 to TRBJ2-1, with TRBD2 matching over 8 bases. V lost 4 bases, J lost 4 bases, and 16 bases stayed unmatched. From germline, CDR1 is SGHRS and CDR2 YFSETQ. The CDR3 has 18 amino acids.

The chain joins TRBV7-2 to TRBJ1-4; 8 positions agree with TRBD1. This CDR3 spans 14 amino acids. In germline, CDR1 is SGHTA, CDR2 FQGNSA. The V and J ends lost 5 bases and 5 bases, in that order; junction bases with no gene match: 4. The CDR3 sequence: CASSVRGRNEKLFF. CDR3 coding DNA: TGTGCCAGCAGCGTCAGGGGGCGGAATGAAAAACTGTTTTTT.

CDR3 sequence (DNA): TGTGCCAGCATCCCTATAAGTATGAACACTGAAGCTTTCTTT. Translating it yields CASIPISMNTEAFF. The chain is built from TRBV28 and TRBJ1-1; D gene uncertain. The CDR3 has 14 residues. The germline V gene encodes CDR1 MDHEN and CDR2 SYDVKM. The V end lost 7 bases, the J end lost 0 bases, and 12 bases lay between the germline ends.

This clone has at least ten counts. The chain combines TRBV11-2 with TRBJ2-7; 7 nucleotides align to TRBD1. The CDR3 loop spans 17 amino acids. The germline gives CDR1 SGHAT, CDR2 FQNNGV. V gave up 1 base and J gave up 2 bases; unmatched junction bases: 11. CDR3 amino acids: CASSLGVGDSRAYEQYF. The DNA for the CDR3 is TGTGCCAGCAGCTTAGGTGTGGGGGACAGCCGGGCCTACGAGCAGTACTTC.

The chain combines TRBV18 with TRBJ2-2, with D maybe TRBD1 (6 bases). There are 18 residues in the CDR3. Trimming took 3 bases from V and 5 from J, leaving 22 bases between them. Germline CDR1 and CDR2: KGHSH and LQKENI. The CDR3 spells CASSPTRFEGQLTGELFF. CDR3 bases: TGTGCCAGCTCACCGACCAGATTTGAAGGACAGCTTACCGGGGAGCTGTTTTTT.

V usage is TRBV18 and J usage is TRBJ1-2; TRBD1 matches 9 bases. The CDR3 is 19 residues long. Germline lookup yields CDR1 KGHSH and CDR2 LQKENI. Trimming at V came to 1 base and at J to 3 bases, leaving 15 bases not matched to a gene. The CDR3 reads CASSPRMLLPGQGYYGYTF. The CDR3 DNA sequence: TGTGCCAGCTCACCACGAATGCTTCTTCCGGGACAGGGCTACTATGGCTACACCTTC.

This CDR3 reads CASSRHANTGELFF. In nucleotides, the CDR3 is TGTGCCAGCAGCCGGCATGCGAACACCGGGGAGCTGTTTTTT. V and J are TRBV14 and TRBJ2-2; D is ambiguous. CDR1 is SGHDN, CDR2 FVKESK, per germline. CDR3 length: 14 amino acids. V was pared by 4 bases and J by 0 bases, with 6 bases between.

This rearrangement joins TRBV12-3 or TRBV12-4 to TRBJ1-1, with D tentatively TRBD1 (6 bases). V was shortened by 6 bases and J by 4 bases, with 12 bases between the two germline ends. The CDR3 loop spans 13 amino acids. The CDR3 protein is CASSRIGGTEAFF. CDR3 coding DNA: TGTGCCAGCAGCCGGATAGGGGGCACTGAAGCTTTCTTT.

The V and J genes are TRBV4-3 and TRBJ1-1, with 10 positions matching TRBD1. The J segment lost 5 bases and the V segment lost 0 bases, leaving 6 bases of the junction unmatched. Germline values: CDR1 LGHNA, CDR2 YSLEER. This CDR3 is built from 16 residues. CDR3 nucleotide sequence: TGCGCCAGCAGCCAAGATTTAAGGACAGGGGGAACTGAAGCTTTCTTT. It specifies CASSQDLRTGGTEAFF.

This sequence joins TRBV7-2 and TRBJ2-1, with a tentative D call TRBD2 (6 bases). There are 17 residues in the CDR3. The V gene's germline CDR1 is SGHTA and CDR2 FQGNSA. Trimming cost V 1 base and J 5 bases, with 18 bases left between them. For the CDR3, the DNA is TGTGCCAGCAGCTTAGTGGGCGCGGGACTGACAGACAATGAGCAGTTCTTC. Translating it yields CASSLVGAGLTDNEQFF.

The genes are TRBV7-6 and TRBJ2-1; 7 nucleotides agree with TRBD2. The germline V gene has CDR1 SGHVS and CDR2 FNYEAQ. The ends lost 5 bases at V and 6 bases at J; junction bases unmatched: 4. The CDR3 spans 13 residues. The DNA of the CDR3 is TGTGCCAGCAGCGGCGGGAGAGGCAATGAGCAGTTCTTC. Residues: CASSGGRGNEQFF.

The chain has TRBV4-1 and TRBJ1-3, with D hard to call. Germline CDR1 reads MGHRA; CDR2 reads YSYEKL. V dropped 4 bases and J dropped 1 base, with 11 bases sitting between them. CDR3 size: 15 residues. CDR3 in DNA: TGCGCCAGCAGCCTGTTGGGCCTATCTGGAAACACCATATATTTT. Amino acids: CASSLLGLSGNTIYF.

The chain uses TRBV6-4 and TRBJ2-7; 7 positions agree with TRBD1. This CDR3 region has 16 residues. The V gene's germline CDR1 is MRHNA and CDR2 SNTAGT. V shed 2 bases and J 3 bases; nucleotides not matched to a gene: 10. CDR3: CASSDMNRDRHYEQYF. The CDR3 DNA reads as TGTGCCAGCAGTGACATGAACCGGGACAGACACTACGAGCAGTACTTC.

The table lists this clone with a count of one. This chain joins TRBV2 and TRBJ1-1; D might be TRBD1 (6 bases). The germline gives CDR1 SNHLY, CDR2 FYNNEI. This CDR3 comprises 15 residues. V was pared by 8 bases and J by 7 bases, with 23 bases between. CDR3 region: CASRGQQGTYGEAFF. DNA for the CDR3: TGTGCCAGCCGGGGCCAACAGGGTACGTACGGTGAAGCTTTCTTT.

The V and J genes are TRBV24-1 and TRBJ1-2; 8 nucleotides agree with TRBD1. Losses at the gene ends were 4 bases for V and 3 bases for J; bases not matched to a gene: 3. This CDR3 spans 14 amino acids. Germline loops: CDR1 KGHDR, CDR2 SFDVKD. CDR3 DNA sequence: TGTGCCACCAGTGACCAGGGGGCTCACTATGGCTACACCTTC. Amino acids: CATSDQGAHYGYTF.

This clone was counted once. This chain uses TRBV5-1 with TRBJ2-7, with D possibly being TRBD1 (6 bases). Germline CDR1 and CDR2: SGHRS and YFSETQ. The ends were cut back, 2 bases at V and 5 bases at J, with 20 bases in the middle. There are 16 residues in the CDR3. For the CDR3, the DNA is TGCGCCAGCAGCTTCCCCTTAGCTGGGGGCGGAGACGAGCAGTACTTC. This gives the protein CASSFPLAGGGDEQYF.

The chain is built from TRBV5-5 and TRBJ2-4, with unresolved D. CDR1 is SGHKS and CDR2 is YYEKEE in the germline V gene (reference sequence). The ends were cut back, 4 bases at V and 4 bases at J, with 9 bases in the middle. This CDR3 region has 13 residues. The CDR3 DNA reads TGTGCCAGCAGCGAAGCCAGGAAAAACATTCAGTACTTC. Amino acid sequence: CASSEARKNIQYF.

V gene TRBV6-6 combines with J gene TRBJ2-1; 7 nucleotides align to TRBD1. The germline V gene encodes CDR1 MNHNY and CDR2 SVGAGI (reference sequence). The CDR3 runs 14 residues. Unmatched junction bases numbered 2, after V lost 4 bases and J lost 2 bases. Here the CDR3 reads CASSSDRTYNEQFF. The CDR3 DNA reads TGTGCCAGCAGTTCGGACAGGACCTACAATGAGCAGTTCTTC.

This clone appeared a few times. The chain links TRBV23-1 to TRBJ2-7, with 8 bases identical to TRBD2. TRBV23-1 is an ORF, with its function uncertain. The CDR3 has 15 residues. V was clipped by 3 bases and J by 2 bases; unmatched bases: 6. This CDR3 reads CASSQAGTRPYEQYF. The CDR3 DNA is TGCGCCAGCAGTCAGGCCGGGACTAGGCCCTACGAGCAGTACTTC.

The J gene is TRBJ2-1, the V gene TRBV24-1, with 10 bases lining up with TRBD2. The CDR3 is 16 residues long. Germline CDR1 KGHDR, CDR2 SFDVKD. Unmatched junction bases numbered 9, after V lost 4 bases and J lost 7 bases. CDR3 sequence reads: CATSEPPGLASNEQFF. Written as DNA, the CDR3 is TGTGCCACCAGTGAGCCACCGGGACTAGCGTCGAATGAGCAGTTCTTC.

This clone has a single count. The chain recombines TRBV11-3 with TRBJ2-3; TRBD1 might be the D (5 bases). Germline V gene data show CDR1 as SGHNT and CDR2 as YENEEA. This CDR3 spans 14 amino acids. The germline V and J ends were trimmed by 3 bases and 3 bases, with 10 bases remaining between them. CDR3 bases: TGTGCCAGCAGCTTCCGCCAGGGAACAGATACGCAGTATTTT. Amino acid sequence: CASSFRQGTDTQYF.

The chain carries TRBV9 and TRBJ1-2; possible D gene TRBD1, 5 bases. The CDR3 length is 15 residues. CDR1 and CDR2 (germline): SGDLS, YYNGEE. Trimming removed 2 bases at V and 2 bases at J, with 13 bases between. This CDR3 reads CASSVDPQGNYGYTF. CDR3 bases: TGTGCCAGCAGCGTTGATCCCCAGGGAAACTATGGCTACACCTTC.

This clone was seen only once. Other DNA variants within this sample encode the same CDR3. The chain employs TRBV3-1 (or the pseudogene TRBV3-2) and TRBJ1-5, with TRBD1 identical over 11 bases. Trimming cost V 1 base and J 7 bases; bases outside gene matches: 3. The CDR3 spans 15 residues. The germline V gene encodes CDR1 LGHDT and CDR2 YNNKEL (reference sequence). CDR3 bases: TGTGCCAGCAGCCAAGGGGACAGGGGGAGACAGCCCCAGCATTTT. This translates into CASSQGDRGRQPQHF.

The sample holds a few counts of this clone. This chain joins TRBV3-1 (or the pseudogene TRBV3-2) and TRBJ1-6; TRBD1 is a possible D gene (5 bases). Trimming left V 4 bases short and J 7 bases short, with 14 bases between. There are 15 residues in the CDR3. Per the germline V gene, CDR1 is LGHDT and CDR2 is YNNKEL (reference sequence). CDR3 DNA: TGTGCCAGCAGCCCCCCGGAGAAGGGGAATTCACCCCTCCACTTT. Amino acid sequence: CASSPPEKGNSPLHF.

This rearrangement joins TRBV29-1 to TRBJ2-1; 11 bases line up with TRBD2. Trimming removed 4 bases from V and 7 bases from J; junction bases left unmatched: 6. CDR3 size: 14 residues. CDR1 and CDR2 (germline): SQVTM, ANQGSEA. The CDR3 sequence is CSVVLAGAVNEQFF. CDR3 in DNA: TGCAGCGTTGTACTAGCGGGAGCCGTAAATGAGCAGTTCTTC.

The chain uses TRBV30 and TRBJ1-5; maybe TRBD1 (5 bases). The germline V gene encodes CDR1 GTSNPN and CDR2 SVGIG (reference sequence). This CDR3 is 13 amino acids long. Trimming pared 6 bases from V and 0 bases from J, leaving 9 bases between. The CDR3 DNA reads as TGTGCCTGTACAGGAGATAGCAATCAGCCCCAGCATTTT. Its protein product is CACTGDSNQPQHF.

For this clone: Different DNA sequences within this sample yield the same CDR3. This chain uses TRBV11-2 with TRBJ2-1; no reliable D call. The length of the CDR3 is 14 residues. V gave up 0 bases and J gave up 4 bases, with 7 bases separating them. The germline CDR1 and CDR2 sequences are SGHAT and FQNNGV. The chain's CDR3 is CASSLDGSYNEQFF. CDR3 nucleotide sequence: TGTGCCAGCAGCTTAGATGGTAGTTACAATGAGCAGTTCTTC.